This T cell receptor beta chain was captured in a study of cytotoxic CD8 clonotypes in ibrutinib-treated CLL. As for the study in general: Samples had a mean of around 260,000 productive templates and around 89,000 productive rearrangements.

The source of roughly 2 micrograms of genomic DNA for TCR beta libraries was cryopreserved PBMCs. CDR1 is SGDLS, CDR2 YYNGEE, per germline. CDR3 size: 13 residues. Concerning this clone itself: At one boundary the junction diverges from the germline segment, which might be a read error.

TCRdb keeps only in-frame clones here, not all; method: immunoSEQ multiplex PCR. The top ten hold over 6.5% of the sample, which has about 310,000 clones, roughly 80% seen once. The clonotype originates from a human donor with chronic lymphocytic leukemia. The rearrangement links TRBV9 to TRBJ2-1; maybe TRBD1 (5 bases). The specimen comprised PBMCs, sampled before ibrutinib treatment. For the CDR3, the DNA is TGTGCCAGCAGCGTAGACAGGACGGGTCTACGGATCTTC. Protein product: CASSVDRTGLRIF.